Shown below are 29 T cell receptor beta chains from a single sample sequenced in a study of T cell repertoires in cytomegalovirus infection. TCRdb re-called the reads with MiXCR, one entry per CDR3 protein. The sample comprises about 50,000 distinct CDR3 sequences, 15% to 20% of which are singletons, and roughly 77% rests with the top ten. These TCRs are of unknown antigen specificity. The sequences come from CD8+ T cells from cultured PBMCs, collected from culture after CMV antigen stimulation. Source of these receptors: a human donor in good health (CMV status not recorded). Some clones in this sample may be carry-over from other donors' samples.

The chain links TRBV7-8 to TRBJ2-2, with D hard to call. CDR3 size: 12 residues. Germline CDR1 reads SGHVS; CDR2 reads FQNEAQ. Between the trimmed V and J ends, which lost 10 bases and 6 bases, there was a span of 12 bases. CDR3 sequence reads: CATLPVPGELFF. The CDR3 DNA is TGTGCCACCCTTCCAGTTCCCGGGGAGCTGTTTTTT.

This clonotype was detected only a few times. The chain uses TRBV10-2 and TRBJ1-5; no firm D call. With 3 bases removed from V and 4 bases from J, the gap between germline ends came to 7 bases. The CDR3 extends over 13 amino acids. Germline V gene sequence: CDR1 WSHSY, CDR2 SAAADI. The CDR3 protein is CASSDSGNQPQHF. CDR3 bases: TGCGCCAGCAGTGACTCGGGGAATCAGCCCCAGCATTTT.

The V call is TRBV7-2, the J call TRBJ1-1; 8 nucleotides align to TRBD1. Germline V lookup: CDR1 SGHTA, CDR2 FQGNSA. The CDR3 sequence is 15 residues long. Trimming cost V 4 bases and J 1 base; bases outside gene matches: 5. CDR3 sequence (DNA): TGTGCCAGCAGCTCAAAACAGGGGGGGAACACTGAAGCTTTCTTT. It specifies CASSSKQGGNTEAFF. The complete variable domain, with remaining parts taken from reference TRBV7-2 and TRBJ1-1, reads GAGVSQSPSNKVTEKGKDVELRCDPISGHTALYWYRQSLGQGLEFLIYFQGNSAPDKSGLPSDRFSAERTGGSVSTLTIQRTQQEDSAVYLCASSSKQGGNTEAFFGQGTRLTVV.

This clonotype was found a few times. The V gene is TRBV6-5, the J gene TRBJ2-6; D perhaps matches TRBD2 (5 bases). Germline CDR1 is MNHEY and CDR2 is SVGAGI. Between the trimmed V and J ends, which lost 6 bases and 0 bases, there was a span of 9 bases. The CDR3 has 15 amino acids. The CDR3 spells CASSLRGSGANVLTF. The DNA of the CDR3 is TGTGCCAGCAGCCTCCGGGGCTCTGGGGCCAACGTCCTGACTTTC.

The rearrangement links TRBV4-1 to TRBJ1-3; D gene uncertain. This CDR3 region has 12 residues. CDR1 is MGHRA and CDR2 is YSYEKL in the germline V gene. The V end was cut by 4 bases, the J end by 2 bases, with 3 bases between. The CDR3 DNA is TGCGCCAGCAGCCCCGCTGGAAACACCATATATTTT. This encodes CASSPAGNTIYF.

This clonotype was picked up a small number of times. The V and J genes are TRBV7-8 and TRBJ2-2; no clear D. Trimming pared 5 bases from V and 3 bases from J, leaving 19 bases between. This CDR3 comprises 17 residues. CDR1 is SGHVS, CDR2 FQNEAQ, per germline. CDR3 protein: CASSRFRLTSDTGELFF. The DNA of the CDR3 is TGTGCCAGCAGCAGATTCAGGCTTACCTCGGACACCGGGGAGCTGTTTTTT.

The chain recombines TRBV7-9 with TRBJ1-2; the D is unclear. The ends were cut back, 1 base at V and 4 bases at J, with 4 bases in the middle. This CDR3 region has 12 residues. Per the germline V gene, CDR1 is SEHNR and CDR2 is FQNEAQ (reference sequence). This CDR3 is CASSLVGYGYTF. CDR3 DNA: TGTGCCAGCAGCTTAGTAGGCTATGGCTACACCTTC.

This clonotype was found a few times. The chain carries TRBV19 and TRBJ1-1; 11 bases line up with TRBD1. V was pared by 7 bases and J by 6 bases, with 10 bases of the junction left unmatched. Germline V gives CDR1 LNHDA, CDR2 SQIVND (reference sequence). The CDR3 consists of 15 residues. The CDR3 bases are TGTGCCAGTAAGGACAGGGGGCCGAATGGTGCTGAAGCTTTCTTT. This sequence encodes CASKDRGPNGAEAFF.

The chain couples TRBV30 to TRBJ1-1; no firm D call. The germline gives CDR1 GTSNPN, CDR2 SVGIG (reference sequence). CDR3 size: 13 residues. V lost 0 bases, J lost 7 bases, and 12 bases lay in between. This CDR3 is CAWSVSSEYEAFF. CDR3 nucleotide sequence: TGTGCCTGGAGTGTAAGCAGCGAATATGAAGCTTTCTTT.

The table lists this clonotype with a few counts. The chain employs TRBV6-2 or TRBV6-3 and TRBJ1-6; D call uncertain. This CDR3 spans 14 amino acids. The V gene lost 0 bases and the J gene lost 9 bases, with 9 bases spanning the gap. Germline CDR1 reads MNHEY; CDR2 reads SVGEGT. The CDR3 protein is CASSYSEEGSPLHF. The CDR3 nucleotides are TGTGCCAGCAGTTACTCGGAAGAGGGTTCACCCCTCCACTTT.

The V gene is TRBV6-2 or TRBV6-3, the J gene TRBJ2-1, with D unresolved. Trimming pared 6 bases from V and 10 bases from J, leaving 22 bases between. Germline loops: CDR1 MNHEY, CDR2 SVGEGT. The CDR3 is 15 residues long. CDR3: CASRETPDALEEQFF. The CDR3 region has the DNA TGTGCCAGCAGGGAAACACCGGACGCCCTGGAGGAGCAGTTCTTC.

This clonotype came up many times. CDR3 in DNA: TGTGCCAGCACCCCCAGGGGCTGGAATGAGCAGTTCTTC. The encoded protein is CASTPRGWNEQFF. The chain couples TRBV28 to TRBJ2-1; perhaps TRBD1 as D (6 bases). The germline V gene encodes CDR1 MDHEN and CDR2 SYDVKM. V lost 7 bases and J lost 7, with 14 bases in between. The CDR3 is 13 amino acids.

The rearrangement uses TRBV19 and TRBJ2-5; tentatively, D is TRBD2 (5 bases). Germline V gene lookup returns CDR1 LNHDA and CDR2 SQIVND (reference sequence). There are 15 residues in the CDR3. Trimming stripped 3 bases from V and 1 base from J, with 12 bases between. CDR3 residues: CASSMAGSLQETQYF. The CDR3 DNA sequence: TGTGCCAGTAGTATGGCTGGGAGCCTCCAAGAGACCCAGTACTTC.

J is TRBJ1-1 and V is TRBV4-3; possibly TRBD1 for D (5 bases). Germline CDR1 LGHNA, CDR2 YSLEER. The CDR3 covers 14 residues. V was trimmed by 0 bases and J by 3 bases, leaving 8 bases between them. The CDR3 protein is CASSQERGHTEAFF. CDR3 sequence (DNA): TGCGCCAGCAGCCAAGAAAGGGGCCACACTGAAGCTTTCTTT.

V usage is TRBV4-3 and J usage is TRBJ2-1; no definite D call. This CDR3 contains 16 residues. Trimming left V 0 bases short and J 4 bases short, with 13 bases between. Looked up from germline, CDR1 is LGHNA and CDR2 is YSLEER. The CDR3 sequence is CASSQELGSDYNEQFF. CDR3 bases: TGCGCCAGCAGCCAAGAATTAGGGTCAGATTACAATGAGCAGTTCTTC.

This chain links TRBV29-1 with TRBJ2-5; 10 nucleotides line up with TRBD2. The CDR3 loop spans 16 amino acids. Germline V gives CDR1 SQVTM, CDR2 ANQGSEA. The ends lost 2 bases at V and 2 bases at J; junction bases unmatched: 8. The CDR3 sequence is CSVELAGVRLQETQYF. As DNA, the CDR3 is TGCAGCGTTGAACTAGCGGGGGTCCGCCTACAAGAGACCCAGTACTTC.

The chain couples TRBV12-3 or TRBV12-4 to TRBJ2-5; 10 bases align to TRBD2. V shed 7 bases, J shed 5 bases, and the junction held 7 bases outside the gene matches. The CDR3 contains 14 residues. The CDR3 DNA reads TGTGCCAGCAAGAAGCGGGGGGGTCGGGAGACCCAGTACTTC. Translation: CASKKRGGRETQYF.

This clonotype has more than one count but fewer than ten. The CDR3 bases are TGTGCCAGCAGTTCCAGGGTTACAGATACGCAGTATTTT. This sequence encodes CASSSRVTDTQYF. This chain connects TRBV12-3 or TRBV12-4 to TRBJ2-3; D is possibly TRBD1 (5 bases). This CDR3 contains 13 residues. The V end lost 4 bases, the J end lost 3 bases, and 8 bases lay between the germline ends.

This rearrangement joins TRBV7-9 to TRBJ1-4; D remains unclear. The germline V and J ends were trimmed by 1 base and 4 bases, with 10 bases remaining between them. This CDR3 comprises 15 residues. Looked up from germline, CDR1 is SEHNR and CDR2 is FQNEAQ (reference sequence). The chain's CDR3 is CASSLVGPINEKLFF. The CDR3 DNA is TGTGCCAGCAGCTTAGTCGGGCCAATTAATGAAAAACTGTTTTTT.

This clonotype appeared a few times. For the CDR3, the DNA is TGTGCCATCAGTGAGAAACCCTATGAAGCTTTCTTT. It translates to CAISEKPYEAFF. The chain has TRBV10-3 and TRBJ1-1; D gene uncertain. The CDR3 is made up of 12 amino acids. The germline V gene encodes CDR1 ENHRY and CDR2 SYGVKD. V gave up 2 bases and J gave up 7 bases, with 8 bases separating them.

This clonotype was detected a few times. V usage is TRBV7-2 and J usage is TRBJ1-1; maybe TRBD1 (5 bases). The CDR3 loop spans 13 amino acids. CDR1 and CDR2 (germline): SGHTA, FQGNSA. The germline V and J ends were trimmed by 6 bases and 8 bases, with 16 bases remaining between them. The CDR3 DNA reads TGTGCCAGCAGTACCGAGGGGAGGACCGAAGCTTTCTTT. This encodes CASSTEGRTEAFF.

CDR3 protein: CASSEEGTAPYSNQPQHF. Here the CDR3 DNA reads TGTGCCAGCAGTGAAGAGGGGACAGCTCCTTATAGCAATCAGCCCCAGCATTTT. The chain carries TRBV6-1 and TRBJ1-5; the match to TRBD1 covers 7 bases. V lost 1 base to trimming and J lost 0 bases; unmatched junction nucleotides: 9. Germline-derived CDR1 and CDR2 are MNHNS and SASEGT. This CDR3 has 18 amino acids.

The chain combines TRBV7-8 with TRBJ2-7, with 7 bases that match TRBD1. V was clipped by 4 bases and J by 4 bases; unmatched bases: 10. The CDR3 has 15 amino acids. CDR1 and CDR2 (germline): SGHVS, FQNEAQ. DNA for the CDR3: TGTGCCAGCAGCTCTCACAGGGGCGGCGGGTACGAGCAGTACTTC. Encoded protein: CASSSHRGGGYEQYF.

The CDR3 protein is CASSPDWTTSREQYF. The DNA of the CDR3 is TGTGCCAGCAGCCCCGATTGGACAACCTCTAGGGAGCAGTACTTC. The rearrangement links TRBV7-2 to TRBJ2-7; maybe TRBD1 (5 bases). V gave up 5 bases and J gave up 7 bases, with 21 bases separating them. In germline, CDR1 is SGHTA, CDR2 FQGNSA. The CDR3 totals 15 residues.

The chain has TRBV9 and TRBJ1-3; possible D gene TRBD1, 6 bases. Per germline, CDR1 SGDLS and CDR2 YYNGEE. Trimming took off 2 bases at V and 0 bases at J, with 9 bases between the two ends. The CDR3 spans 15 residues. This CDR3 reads CASSVDSLSGNTIYF. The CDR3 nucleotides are TGTGCCAGCAGCGTGGACAGCCTCTCTGGAAACACCATATATTTT.

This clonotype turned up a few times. CDR3 DNA sequence: TGTGCCAGCAGTCCACGACAGGGTGGGTCACCCCTCCACTTT. This translates into CASSPRQGGSPLHF. J is TRBJ1-6 and V is TRBV27; 7 bases align to TRBD1. Trimming cost V 5 bases and J 10 bases; bases outside gene matches: 8. The CDR3 is 14 residues long. Looked up from germline, CDR1 is MNHEY and CDR2 is SMNVEV (reference sequence).

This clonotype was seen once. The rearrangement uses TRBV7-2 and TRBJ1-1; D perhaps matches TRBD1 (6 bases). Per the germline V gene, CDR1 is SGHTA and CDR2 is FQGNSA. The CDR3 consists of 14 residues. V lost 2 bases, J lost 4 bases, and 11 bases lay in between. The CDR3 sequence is CASSLNTGITEAFF. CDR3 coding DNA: TGTGCCAGCAGCTTAAACACAGGGATCACTGAAGCTTTCTTT.

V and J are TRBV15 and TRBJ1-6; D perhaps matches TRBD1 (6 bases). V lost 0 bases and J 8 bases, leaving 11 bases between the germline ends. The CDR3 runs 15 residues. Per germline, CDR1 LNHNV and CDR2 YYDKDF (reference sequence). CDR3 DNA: TGTGCCACCAGCAGAGATAAGGCAGGGGATTCACCCCTCCACTTT. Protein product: CATSRDKAGDSPLHF.

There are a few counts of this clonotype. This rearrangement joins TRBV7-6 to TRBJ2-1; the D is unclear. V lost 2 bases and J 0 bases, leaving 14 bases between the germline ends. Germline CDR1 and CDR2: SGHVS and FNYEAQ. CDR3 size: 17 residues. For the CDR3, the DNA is TGTGCCAGCAGCTTACTGAAAATCTTAAGCTCCTACAATGAGCAGTTCTTC. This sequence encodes CASSLLKILSSYNEQFF.